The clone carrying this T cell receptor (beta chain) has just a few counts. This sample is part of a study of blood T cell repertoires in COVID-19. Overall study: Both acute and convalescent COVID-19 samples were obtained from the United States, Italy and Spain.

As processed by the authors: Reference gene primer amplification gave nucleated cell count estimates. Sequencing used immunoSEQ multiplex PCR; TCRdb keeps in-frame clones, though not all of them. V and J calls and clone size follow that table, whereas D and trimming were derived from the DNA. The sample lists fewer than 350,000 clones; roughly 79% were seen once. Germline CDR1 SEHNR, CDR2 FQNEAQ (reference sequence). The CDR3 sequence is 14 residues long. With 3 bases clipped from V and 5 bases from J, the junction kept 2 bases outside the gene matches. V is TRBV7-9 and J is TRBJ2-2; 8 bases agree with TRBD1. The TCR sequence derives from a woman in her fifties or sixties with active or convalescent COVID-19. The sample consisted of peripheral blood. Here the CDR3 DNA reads TGTGCCAGCAGCTTCGGACAGGGAACCGGGGAGCTGTTTTTT. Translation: CASSFGQGTGELFF. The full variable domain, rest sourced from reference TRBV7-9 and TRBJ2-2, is DTGVSQNPRHKITKRGQNVTFRCDPISEHNRLYWYRQTLGQGPEFLTYFQNEAQLEKSRLLSDRFSAERPKGSFSTLEIQRTEQGDSAMYLCASSFGQGTGELFFGEGSRLTVL.